This TCR beta chain was recovered during a study of blood T cell repertoires in COVID-19. Overall study context: COVID-19 samples collected from the United States, Italy and Spain covered acute and convalescent phases.

Using immunoSEQ multiplex PCR, the repertoire was profiled, and TCRdb retains in-frame clones only, with some absent. The repertoire has over 200,000 clones, 70% to 90% of them found once; the top ten carry 10% to 11%. This CDR3 spans 14 amino acids. CDR1 KGHSH and CDR2 LQKENI come from the germline V gene. The trim removed 2 bases at V and 6 bases at J, leaving 6 bases unmatched. Resolution of symptoms, clearance, or two negative PCRs was present in recovered Cohort 3 donors. The chain links TRBV18 to TRBJ2-7; 8 nucleotides line up with TRBD2. This clonotype originated in a man younger than 45 who had recovered from COVID-19. The specimen was PBMCs or T cells enriched from blood (not recorded which). The CDR3 DNA sequence: TGTGCCAGCTCACCAAGGCGGGAGGATTCCGAGCAGTACTTC. Protein product: CASSPRREDSEQYF.